One sample yielded the 12 T cell receptor beta chains listed below, sequenced in a study of OX40 agonist ivuxolimab in advanced cancers. Clones were read by immunoSEQ multiplex PCR, and TCRdb kept only the in-frame ones, dropping some. The profile covers about 76,000 clones, with 65% to 90% appearing a single time and 3.1% taken by the ten largest. Sequenced here: CD4+ or CD8+ T cells sorted from blood, sampled in a trial of the OX40 agonist ivuxolimab. The source of these receptors is an adult with an advanced solid tumor such as melanoma, head and neck, liver or kidney cancer.

This chain joins TRBV19 and TRBJ1-2; a weak D match, TRBD1 (6 bases). Germline assignment: CDR1 LNHDA and CDR2 SQIVND (reference sequence). CDR3 length equals 14 residues. The V gene lost 6 bases and the J gene lost 3 bases, with 14 bases spanning the gap. This chain's CDR3 is CASRQRDKYYGYTF. The CDR3 bases are TGTGCCAGTAGACAAAGGGACAAGTACTATGGCTACACCTTC. Looking up the rest from reference TRBV19 and TRBJ1-2 gives the full variable domain: DGGITQSPKYLFRKEGQNVTLSCEQNLNHDAMYWYRQDPGQGLRLIYYSQIVNDFQKGDIAEGYSVSREKKESFPLTVTSAQKNPTAFYLCASRQRDKYYGYTFGSGTRLTVV.

The rearrangement uses TRBV6-4 and TRBJ1-1, with a weak D call TRBD1 (5 bases). The CDR3 is 14 residues long. Germline assignment: CDR1 MRHNA and CDR2 SNTAGT. V was cut by 6 bases and J by 1 base, with 12 bases left in between. In DNA form, the CDR3 reads TGTGCCAGCAGATCGACAGAGAAGAACACTGAAGCTTTCTTT. It yields the protein CASRSTEKNTEAFF.

V usage is TRBV9 and J usage is TRBJ2-7; D not certain. V was trimmed by 0 bases and J by 3 bases, leaving 13 bases between them. CDR1 and CDR2 (germline): SGDLS, YYNGEE. The CDR3 consists of 15 residues. CDR3 sequence reads: CASSVDGSRRYEQYF. CDR3 DNA sequence: TGTGCCAGCAGCGTAGATGGGTCTCGGCGCTACGAGCAGTACTTC.

This clone has just a few counts. The chain employs TRBV7-3 and TRBJ2-1; TRBD1 agrees at 7 bases. Germline values: CDR1 SGHTA, CDR2 FQGTGA. The CDR3 extends over 15 amino acids. Losses at the gene ends were 2 bases for V and 3 bases for J; bases not matched to a gene: 4. The CDR3 protein is CASSLGDRDYNEQFF. CDR3 nucleotides: TGTGCCAGCAGCTTAGGGGACAGAGACTACAATGAGCAGTTCTTC.

The chain combines TRBV27 with TRBJ1-2, with D possibly being TRBD1 (6 bases). CDR1 is MNHEY and CDR2 is SMNVEV in the germline V gene (reference sequence). This CDR3 comprises 16 residues. Trimming left V 5 bases short and J 4 bases short, with 20 bases between. CDR3 DNA: TGTGCCAGCAGTCTAAGGGGTCAGGGGCGGATCTATGGCTACACCTTC. Amino acid sequence: CASSLRGQGRIYGYTF.

Comment on this clone: One end of the junction varies from germline; a read error may be responsible. The chain links TRBV7-7 to TRBJ2-5, with D unresolved. The CDR3 contains 13 residues. The germline CDR1 and CDR2 sequences are SSHAT and FNYEAQ (reference sequence). This chain's CDR3 is CASSLWGQETQYF. CDR3 sequence (DNA): TGTGCTAGCAGCTTATGGGGCCAAGAGACCCAGTACTTC.

The rearrangement uses TRBV5-4 and TRBJ1-2; TRBD1 agrees at 9 bases. Germline lookup yields CDR1 SGHNT and CDR2 YYREEE (reference sequence). The ends lost 4 bases at V and 7 bases at J; junction bases unmatched: 8. The CDR3 runs to 14 residues. Here the CDR3 reads CASSTRTGVSGYTF. The CDR3 nucleotides read TGTGCCAGCAGCACCAGGACAGGGGTGAGTGGCTACACCTTC.

The chain couples TRBV7-6 to TRBJ2-7; 11 bases map to TRBD1. Unmatched junction bases numbered 8, after V lost 6 bases and J lost 4 bases. This CDR3 is built from 15 residues. Germline lookup yields CDR1 SGHVS and CDR2 FNYEAQ. DNA for the CDR3: TGTGCCAGCAGTCCCACCGGGACAGGGGGTTACGAGCAGTACTTC. Translation: CASSPTGTGGYEQYF.

The chain couples TRBV6-1 to TRBJ1-4; D gene uncertain. The V end lost 2 bases, the J end lost 5 bases, and 12 bases lay between the germline ends. The CDR3 runs 15 residues. Germline CDR1 is MNHNS and CDR2 is SASEGT. The CDR3, as DNA: TGTGCCAGCAGTGAACCGGGCGGGGTGAATGAAAAACTGTTTTTT. The encoded protein is CASSEPGGVNEKLFF.

The chain carries TRBV28 and TRBJ2-3, with D possibly TRBD2 on 5 matching bases. V was clipped by 4 bases and J by 8 bases, with 13 bases between them. CDR1 MDHEN and CDR2 SYDVKM come from the germline V gene. The CDR3 consists of 13 residues. The CDR3: CASSYPLRATQYF. CDR3 bases: TGTGCCAGCAGTTACCCGTTGAGGGCTACGCAGTATTTT.

The chain uses TRBV5-6 and TRBJ2-7; possible D gene TRBD2, 5 bases. This CDR3 is built from 17 residues. With 3 bases removed from V and 6 bases from J, the gap between germline ends came to 25 bases. Per the germline V gene, CDR1 is SGHDT and CDR2 is YYEEEE. CDR3 region: CASSYLTRTELLGEQYF. CDR3 bases: TGTGCCAGCAGCTACCTAACTAGGACCGAGCTCCTTGGCGAGCAGTACTTC.

This clone appeared a single time. This chain connects TRBV7-8 to TRBJ2-7; TRBD1 matches at 7 bases. V gave up 1 base and J gave up 2 bases; unmatched junction bases: 8. Germline V CDR1 and CDR2: SGHVS, FQNEAQ. The length of the CDR3 is 16 residues. For the CDR3, the DNA is TGTGCCAGCAGCTTAGAGTGGCAGGGGGTCGCCTACGAGCAGTACTTC. This sequence encodes CASSLEWQGVAYEQYF.